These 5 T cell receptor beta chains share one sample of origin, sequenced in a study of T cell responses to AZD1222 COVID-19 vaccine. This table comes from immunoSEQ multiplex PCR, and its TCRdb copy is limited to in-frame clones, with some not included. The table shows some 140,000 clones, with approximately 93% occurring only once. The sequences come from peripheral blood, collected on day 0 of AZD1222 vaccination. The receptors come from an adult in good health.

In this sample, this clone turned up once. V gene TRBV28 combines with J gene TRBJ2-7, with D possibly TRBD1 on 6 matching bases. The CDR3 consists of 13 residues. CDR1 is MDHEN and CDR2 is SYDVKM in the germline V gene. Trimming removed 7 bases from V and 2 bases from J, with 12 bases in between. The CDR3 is CASTYRDPYEQYF. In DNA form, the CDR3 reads TGTGCCAGCACTTACAGGGACCCCTACGAGCAGTACTTC.

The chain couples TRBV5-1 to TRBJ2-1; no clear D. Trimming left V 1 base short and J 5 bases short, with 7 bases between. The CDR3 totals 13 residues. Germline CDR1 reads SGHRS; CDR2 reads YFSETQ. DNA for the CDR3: TGCGCCAGCAGCTTGCCGGACCACAATGAGCAGTTCTTC. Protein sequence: CASSLPDHNEQFF. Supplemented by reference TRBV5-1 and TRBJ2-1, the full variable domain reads KAGVTQTPRYLIKTRGQQVTLSCSPISGHRSVSWYQQTPGQGLQFLFEYFSETQRNKGNFPGRFSGRQFSNSRSEMNVSTLELGDSALYLCASSLPDHNEQFFGPGTRLTVL.

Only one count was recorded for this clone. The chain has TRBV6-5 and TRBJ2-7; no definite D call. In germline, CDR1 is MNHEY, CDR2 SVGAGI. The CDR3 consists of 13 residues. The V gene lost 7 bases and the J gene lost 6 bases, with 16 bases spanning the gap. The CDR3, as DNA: TGTGCCAGCACCAATCAGGAGACCTCCGAGCAGTACTTC. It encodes CASTNQETSEQYF.

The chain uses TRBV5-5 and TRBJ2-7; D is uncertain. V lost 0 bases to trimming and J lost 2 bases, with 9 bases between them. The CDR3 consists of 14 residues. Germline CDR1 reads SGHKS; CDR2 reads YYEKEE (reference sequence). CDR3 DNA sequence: TGTGCCAGCAGCTTGGGACCCGGTCCCTACGAGCAGTACTTC. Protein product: CASSLGPGPYEQYF.

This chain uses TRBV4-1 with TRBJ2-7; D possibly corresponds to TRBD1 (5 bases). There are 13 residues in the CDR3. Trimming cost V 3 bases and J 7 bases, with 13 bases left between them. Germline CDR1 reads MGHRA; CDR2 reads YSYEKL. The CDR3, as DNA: TGCGCCAGCAGCCAGGGGCCAAGCTGGGAGCAGTACTTC. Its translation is CASSQGPSWEQYF.